This T cell receptor (beta chain) was observed in a study of T cells in Graves' hyperthyroidism and ophthalmopathy. RNA transcripts gave rise to amplified TCR beta CDR3 regions. The TCR CDR3 first-round RT-PCR relied on the HTBI primer set. MiXCR, run by TCRdb on the multiplex PCR reads, gives a single entry per CDR3 protein. The sample shows around 600,000 distinct CDR3 sequences, 13% to 15% of them seen only once. CDR1 and CDR2 from the germline V gene are MDHEN and SYDVKM. Trimming took 7 bases from V and 1 from J, leaving 19 bases between them. The CDR3 covers 16 residues. This clonotype has more than one count but fewer than ten.

The sequencing input was blood. The origin of this receptor is a woman between 45 and 60 years old with Graves' ophthalmopathy. The V call is TRBV28, the J call TRBJ1-1; TRBD1 might be the D (6 bases). The CDR3 loop is CASNKPRQAGNTEAFF. The CDR3, as DNA: TGTGCCAGCAACAAGCCCAGACAGGCGGGGAACACTGAAGCTTTCTTT.